These T cell receptor beta chains were read from a single sample in a study of OX40 agonist ivuxolimab in advanced cancers. Data came from immunoSEQ multiplex PCR; TCRdb stores just in-frame clones and leaves some out. The table has some 120,000 clones, approximately 90% seen once; the top ten hold under 0.9%. The sequencing here drew on CD4+ or CD8+ T cells sorted from blood, taken in a trial of the OX40 agonist ivuxolimab. These receptors came from an adult with an advanced solid tumor such as melanoma, head and neck, liver or kidney cancer. CDR3s include the opening cysteine and the closing phenylalanine or tryptophan. The D gene is left open where the match is weak. Some rows mark clone size as missing; the rest say once, few, many or name a class of expanded clone.

d_call: NA; clone_size: NA; v_call: TRBV28; j_call: TRBJ1-5; cdr3_nt: TGTGCCAGCACTACCCCGGCAGGGGTGCAGCCCCAGCATTTT; cdr3_aa: CASTTPAGVQPQHF
d_call: TRBD2; clone_size: NA; v_call: TRBV28; j_call: TRBJ2-1; cdr3_nt: TGTGCCAGCAGTACCGTCGGGAGGAGCTCCTACAATGAGCAGTTCTTC; cdr3_aa: CASSTVGRSSYNEQFF
d_call: NA; clone_size: NA; v_call: TRBV5-5; j_call: TRBJ2-1; cdr3_nt: TGTGCCAGCAGCTTGGCGGGAGCCTACAATGAGCAGTTCTTC; cdr3_aa: CASSLAGAYNEQFF
d_call: TRBD1; clone_size: NA; v_call: TRBV28; j_call: TRBJ2-2; cdr3_nt: TGTGCCAGCGCTCCGGGACAGAAAAGCGGGGAGCTGTTTTTT; cdr3_aa: CASAPGQKSGELFF
d_call: NA; clone_size: NA; v_call: TRBV5-1; j_call: TRBJ1-3; cdr3_nt: TGCGCCAGCAGCCCCTCTCCATGGGACTCTGGAAACACCATATATTTT; cdr3_aa: CASSPSPWDSGNTIYF
d_call: NA; clone_size: NA; v_call: TRBV5-4; j_call: TRBJ2-7; cdr3_nt: TGTGCCAGCAGCGCGCTGGTTGGCTACGAGCAGTACTTC; cdr3_aa: CASSALVGYEQYF
d_call: NA; clone_size: NA; v_call: TRBV19; j_call: TRBJ2-5; cdr3_nt: TGTGCCAGTACTCAACCTGGGACGGGAGAGACCCAGTACTTC; cdr3_aa: CASTQPGTGETQYF
d_call: NA; clone_size: once; v_call: TRBV9; j_call: TRBJ2-7; cdr3_nt: TGTGCCAGCAGCGGTCGAGGGGATTCCTACGAGCAGTACTTC; cdr3_aa: CASSGRGDSYEQYF
d_call: NA; clone_size: NA; v_call: TRBV30; j_call: TRBJ1-1; cdr3_nt: TGTGCCTGGACCCTCACCCCCCGCACTGAAGCTTTCTTT; cdr3_aa: CAWTLTPRTEAFF
d_call: TRBD2; clone_size: NA; v_call: TRBV18; j_call: TRBJ2-2; cdr3_nt: TGTGCCAGCTCACCTCGCACTAGCGGGAGGGCCGGGAACACCGGGGAGCTGTTTTTT; cdr3_aa: CASSPRTSGRAGNTGELFF
d_call: TRBD1; clone_size: NA; v_call: TRBV6-6; j_call: TRBJ2-7; cdr3_nt: TGTGCCAGCACCAAAGGAGGGGGACAGGGTCCCTACGAGCAGTACTTC; cdr3_aa: CASTKGGGQGPYEQYF
d_call: NA; clone_size: NA; v_call: TRBV20-1; j_call: TRBJ1-5; cdr3_nt: TGCAGTGCTGGGCAGCCCCAGCATTTT; cdr3_aa: CSAGQPQHF
d_call: NA; clone_size: NA; v_call: TRBV27; j_call: TRBJ2-5; cdr3_nt: TGTGCCAGCTCCCTCGGGGAGCGACTTGGGACCCAGTACTTC; cdr3_aa: CASSLGERLGTQYF
d_call: NA; clone_size: NA; v_call: TRBV7-8; j_call: TRBJ2-1; cdr3_nt: TGTGCCAGCAGCTTCCTCCGAAGGCTAGCAGCCTACAATGAGCAGTTCTTC; cdr3_aa: CASSFLRRLAAYNEQFF
d_call: NA; clone_size: NA; v_call: TRBV5-4; j_call: TRBJ1-2; cdr3_nt: TGTGCCAGCAGCTTGGCAGGGAGGCAGAGCTATGGCTACACCTTC; cdr3_aa: CASSLAGRQSYGYTF
d_call: TRBD1; clone_size: NA; v_call: TRBV7-2; j_call: TRBJ1-2; cdr3_nt: TGTGCCAGCAGAGCAGGGACAGGGGCGATTGGCTACACCTTC; cdr3_aa: CASRAGTGAIGYTF
d_call: NA; clone_size: NA; v_call: TRBV29-1; j_call: TRBJ1-3; cdr3_nt: TGCAGCGCCTCGAGAGGGGCCTCTGGAAACACCATATATTTT; cdr3_aa: CSASRGASGNTIYF
d_call: NA; clone_size: NA; v_call: TRBV19; j_call: TRBJ2-1; cdr3_nt: TGTGCCAGTAGTTCATCACGGGCTAAGCAGTTCTTC; cdr3_aa: CASSSSRAKQFF
d_call: NA; clone_size: NA; v_call: TRBV28; j_call: TRBJ1-1; cdr3_nt: TGTGCCAGCAGTTTTGGCACTGAAGCTTTCTTT; cdr3_aa: CASSFGTEAFF
d_call: NA; clone_size: NA; v_call: TRBV25-1; j_call: TRBJ1-2; cdr3_nt: TGTGCCAGCAGTGACAGGGGATATGGCTACACCTTC; cdr3_aa: CASSDRGYGYTF
d_call: NA; clone_size: NA; v_call: TRBV11-2; j_call: TRBJ1-1; cdr3_nt: TGTGCCAGCAGCGTTGAGTGGGGGAGTTCCGGGGCTTTCTTT; cdr3_aa: CASSVEWGSSGAFF
d_call: TRBD2; clone_size: NA; v_call: TRBV27; j_call: TRBJ2-7; cdr3_nt: TGTGCCAGCACCAGACTAGCGGGAGCGGCCGAGCAGTACTTC; cdr3_aa: CASTRLAGAAEQYF
d_call: NA; clone_size: NA; v_call: TRBV4-2; j_call: TRBJ1-3; cdr3_nt: TGTGCCAGCAGCCAAGATTCGGGCAGGGCTGGAAACACCATATATTTT; cdr3_aa: CASSQDSGRAGNTIYF
d_call: NA; clone_size: NA; v_call: TRBV28; j_call: TRBJ2-4; cdr3_nt: TGTGCCAGCAGTCCACCGGGGAACATTCAGTACTTC; cdr3_aa: CASSPPGNIQYF
d_call: NA; clone_size: NA; v_call: TRBV7-2; j_call: TRBJ2-2; cdr3_nt: TGTGCCAGCAGCCTCGCAAGGTTCCCAAACACCGGGGAGCTGTTTTTT; cdr3_aa: CASSLARFPNTGELFF
d_call: NA; clone_size: NA; v_call: TRBV15; j_call: TRBJ1-4; cdr3_nt: TGTGCCACCAGCAGAGCCGGGAGCAATGAAAAACTGTTTTTT; cdr3_aa: CATSRAGSNEKLFF
d_call: NA; clone_size: NA; v_call: TRBV7-9; j_call: TRBJ1-1; cdr3_nt: TGTGCCAGCAGCCCCCGGTTCCTCGACACTGAAGCTTTCTTT; cdr3_aa: CASSPRFLDTEAFF
d_call: NA; clone_size: NA; v_call: TRBV15; j_call: TRBJ1-6; cdr3_nt: TGTGCCACCAGCAGAGAACAGGATCTTTCACCCCTCCACTTT; cdr3_aa: CATSREQDLSPLHF
d_call: NA; clone_size: NA; v_call: TRBV21-1; j_call: TRBJ2-2; cdr3_nt: TGTGCCAGCAGAGCGGGAGGAGACGGGGAGCTGTTTTTT; cdr3_aa: CASRAGGDGELFF
d_call: NA; clone_size: NA; v_call: TRBV19; j_call: TRBJ1-2; cdr3_nt: TGTGCCAGTAGTATGCAGGCAACCAACTATGGCTACACCTTC; cdr3_aa: CASSMQATNYGYTF
d_call: TRBD2; clone_size: NA; v_call: TRBV7-7; j_call: TRBJ2-1; cdr3_nt: TGTGCTAGCAGCCATTGGACTAGCGGGAGGCTGGATGAGCAGTTCTTC; cdr3_aa: CASSHWTSGRLDEQFF
d_call: NA; clone_size: NA; v_call: TRBV2; j_call: TRBJ2-1; cdr3_nt: TGTGCCAGCAGTGGCAGGGGCTCCTACAATGAGCAGTTCTTC; cdr3_aa: CASSGRGSYNEQFF
d_call: TRBD1; clone_size: NA; v_call: TRBV19; j_call: TRBJ1-2; cdr3_nt: TGTGCCAGTAGTCCCCAGGGGGCCCAATACTATGGCTACACCTTC; cdr3_aa: CASSPQGAQYYGYTF
d_call: NA; clone_size: NA; v_call: TRBV7-8; j_call: TRBJ2-7; cdr3_nt: TGTGCCAGCAGCTCGCTAGCCGCGGACTCCTACGAGCAGTACTTC; cdr3_aa: CASSSLAADSYEQYF
d_call: NA; clone_size: NA; v_call: TRBV28; j_call: TRBJ1-2; cdr3_nt: TGTGCCAGCAGGGCCGGTGCGTCAGGGGGCTACACCTTC; cdr3_aa: CASRAGASGGYTF
d_call: TRBD2; clone_size: NA; v_call: TRBV27; j_call: TRBJ2-2; cdr3_nt: TGTGCCAGCAGTCGCGTAGCGGGATGGAACACCGGGGAGCTGTTTTTT; cdr3_aa: CASSRVAGWNTGELFF
d_call: TRBD1; clone_size: NA; v_call: TRBV18; j_call: TRBJ1-1; cdr3_nt: TGTGCCAGCTCACCAAATCCGGGACAGGTGAACACTGAAGCTTTCTTT; cdr3_aa: CASSPNPGQVNTEAFF
d_call: TRBD2; clone_size: NA; v_call: TRBV19; j_call: TRBJ2-7; cdr3_nt: TGTGCCAGTAGGGCCGCGGGGGTTGGATTATACGAGCAGTACTTC; cdr3_aa: CASRAAGVGLYEQYF
d_call: NA; clone_size: NA; v_call: TRBV5-4; j_call: TRBJ2-1; cdr3_nt: TGTGCCAGCAGCTTGCGGCTAGCGCGGAATGAGCAGTTCTTC; cdr3_aa: CASSLRLARNEQFF
d_call: NA; clone_size: NA; v_call: TRBV5-4; j_call: TRBJ2-1; cdr3_nt: TGTGCCAGCAGGCTTGGCCTTAAGTCTTTCAATGAGCAGTTCTTC; cdr3_aa: CASRLGLKSFNEQFF
d_call: NA; clone_size: NA; v_call: TRBV7-7; j_call: TRBJ1-1; cdr3_nt: TGTGCTAGCAGCTCCCAGGGAAACACTGAAGCTTTCTTT; cdr3_aa: CASSSQGNTEAFF
d_call: TRBD2; clone_size: NA; v_call: TRBV11-1; j_call: TRBJ2-7; cdr3_nt: TGTGCCAGCAGCCAGAGGACTAGCGGGAGCTACGAGCAGTACTTC; cdr3_aa: CASSQRTSGSYEQYF